This TCR beta chain was documented in a study of shared clonotypes between healthy human individuals (dated by TCRdb to about 2020). Study-wide context: The cohort included three men and a couple of women between 18 and 49 years of age. Per donor, three plates each were used for CD4 naive and CD4 memory, two for CD8 naive, and one for CD8 memory. The study deeply sequenced blood TCR repertoires of several healthy adults to estimate repertoire size and the extent of clonotype sharing between individuals. To increase sequencing depth and limit assay-specific biases, different laboratories used diverse techniques to prepare libraries and sequence TCR repertoires. Per donor, leukapheresis produced somewhere between about 0.94 and 8.9 billion PBMCs. Study-level results and caveats: Roughly 5% of naive CD4, 3.5% of naive CD8, roughly 2.4% of memory CD4, and roughly 0.4% of memory CD8 clonotypes were shared across several donors. Sampling was restricted to blood, and TCR repertoires in tissue are likely to differ from TCR repertoires in blood. Rarefaction of sorted-subset datasets indicated incomplete sequencing despite the large sequencing depth. Because the study included a small number of donors, the genetic and exposure-history diversity represented was limited. Higher generation probabilities were observed for clonotypes shared by all four sorted-subset donors than for non-shared clonotypes. Pairwise subsampling led to the expectation that sequencing depth would affect the degree of clonotype sharing among donors. Naive subsets generally had larger estimated clonotype richness than memory subsets did.

For the CD8 naive samples, CD45RO-negative cells were positively selected for CCR7, yielding a CD45RA+CCR7+ population from which TemRA cells were excluded. The donors were healthy, HIV-negative adults with no recently reported acute infections or vaccinations. Only Caucasian adults living in Nashville, Tennessee, USA were represented among the donors. Blood was collected by leukapheresis, and PBMCs were isolated by Ficoll-Histopaque density gradient centrifugation and then cryopreserved in liquid nitrogen vapor phase. Purity and quantity of every magnetically sorted T cell population were checked by analytical flow cytometry. Each sorted fraction had its genomic DNA isolated and then quantified by UV absorbance on a Nanodrop 2000c. Using the deep immunoSEQ assay, multiplex PCR amplified TCR CDR3 regions from genomic DNA. For each cell subset, the extracted genomic DNA was distributed evenly across all wells of several immunoSEQ 96-well plates, and each plate served as one replicate. For sorted subsets, each replicate PCR was loaded with 200 ng genomic DNA, equivalent to 32,000 or so T cell genomes. The purified libraries were quantified using a Qubit 3.0 fluorometer, sized with a Bioanalyzer 2100, and then quantified again using the KAPA Library Quantification kit. A separate single-read 150-cycle Illumina NextSeq 550 flow cell was used to sequence each immunoSEQ 96-well plate. On the study's bioinformatics: Because the immunoSEQ output held only junctional sequences and lacked quality scores, the filtering could not match the filtering applied to full-length reads. To assign V/J genes and CDR3, sequences were annotated against IMGT germline references using PyIR, a Python wrapper for IgBLAST v1.9. Any read was removed if the V/J assignment was weak (E-value above 1e-6), the CDR3 was missing, or the read contained stop codons, out-of-frame junctions, or ambiguous translated residues. A V3J clonotype was defined by an identical inferred V gene, J gene, and CDR3 amino acid sequence. The percentage overlap between two repertoires was calculated by dividing the number of shared unique clonotypes by the size of the smaller repertoire. Richness of each repertoire was evaluated using RTK rarefaction, the Chao1 estimator, and Recon v2.1 estimates of unobserved clonotypes. Generation probabilities were computed with OLGA for all TCRbeta clonotypes obtained by the gDNA method from four donors. TCRdb retrieved this table from immuneACCESS and kept in-frame rearrangements only. Not all clones are present; in checked studies, unresolved V genes account for under half, and no reason is known for the remainder. D and trimming come from the DNA, and the V and J calls and clone size come from that table. The sample table records about 820,000 clones; around 92% of these occur just once. Around 24% of the sample lies in the top ten.

V sheds 4 bases and J sheds 4 bases, leaving 5 bases between their ends. The CDR3 spans 11 residues, from the cysteine through the phenylalanine. Only the CDR3 region is kept as DNA, spanning 33 bases read in frame from base 1. CDR1 SEHNR and CDR2 FQNEAQ were looked up in the germline V gene (reference sequence). Turning to this clone: This clone's antigen is unknown. Base qualities are not recorded, but no much larger clone differs from it by a single base. The sample contains more than one DNA sequence encoding this CDR3.

The specimen sequenced was naive CD8+ T cells sorted from blood. In light of the paper, this sample's cell subset or site label describes: CD45RA+CCR7+. The TCR was taken from a man between 25 and 39 years old in good health. This chain is built from TRBV7-9 and TRBJ2-7, with an unclear D gene assignment. The CDR3 loop reads CASSSVYEQYF. The sequence in DNA is TGTGCCAGCAGCTCTGTATACGAGCAGTACTTC. Outside the CDR3, residues come from the reference TRBV7-9 and TRBJ2-7 proteins, so the full variable domain is: DTGVSQNPRHKITKRGQNVTFRCDPISEHNRLYWYRQTLGQGPEFLTYFQNEAQLEKSRLLSDRFSAERPKGSFSTLEIQRTEQGDSAMYLCASSSVYEQYFGPGTRLTVT.